This T cell receptor (beta chain) was retrieved from a study of T cells after yellow fever vaccination. Study observations and caveats: On re-exposure, the response was weaker but peaked faster, at day 5 versus 15. The appearance of a small share of clonotypes in both CD4 and CD8 compartments was observed. FACS-sorted repertoires might harbor abundant contaminating clonotypes from the bulk population.

Trimming at V came to 3 bases and at J to 1 base, leaving 2 bases not matched to a gene. CDR3 length: 15 residues. From germline, CDR1 is KGHSH and CDR2 LQKENI. As regards this clonotype: Its antigen is undetermined.

A universal primer site and UMIs were added as TCR cDNA was made by 5'RACE template switching. TCRdb reprocessed the 5' RACE reads via MiXCR and lists one record per CDR3 protein. The sample holds 250,000 to 400,000 distinct CDR3 sequences, 4.1% seen once. The sequence derives from a man younger than 35 who received the YFV17D yellow fever vaccine. Sequencing was performed on PBMCs, taken 5 days after the yellow fever booster vaccination. V and J are TRBV18 and TRBJ2-2, with 7 positions matching TRBD1. CDR3 amino acids: CASSPRDRNTGELFF. CDR3 coding DNA: TGTGCCAGCTCACCCCGGGACAGGAACACCGGGGAGCTGTTTTTT.